The source of this T cell receptor (beta chain) is a study of identical twins. This clonotype was seen at least ten times. The antigen remains unidentified. Study results and limitations: The models systematically underestimated how much out-of-frame TCR alpha was shared in monozygotic twins. Out-of-frame alpha sequences shared between twins exhibited an excess of low generation probability.

Unique molecular identifiers were present on the cDNA, and a universal primer site came from template switching. TCRdb re-derived calls from the 5' RACE reads in MiXCR, one entry per CDR3 protein. The top ten clones hold roughly 12% of a sample with 100,000 to 110,000 distinct CDR3 sequences, under 7% of them seen once. Source material: memory T cells sorted from blood. This clonotype was sampled from a woman aged 50 to 65 in good health.

The CDR3 DNA reads TGCGCCAGCAGCTTGGCCATGAGTTCGGGGGAGCAGTACTTC. Protein: CASSLAMSSGEQYF. This sequence joins TRBV5-1 and TRBJ2-7; possible D gene TRBD2, 5 bases. The CDR3 has 14 amino acids. V was trimmed by 0 bases and J by 7 bases, leaving 14 bases between them. Germline CDR1 SGHRS, CDR2 YFSETQ.